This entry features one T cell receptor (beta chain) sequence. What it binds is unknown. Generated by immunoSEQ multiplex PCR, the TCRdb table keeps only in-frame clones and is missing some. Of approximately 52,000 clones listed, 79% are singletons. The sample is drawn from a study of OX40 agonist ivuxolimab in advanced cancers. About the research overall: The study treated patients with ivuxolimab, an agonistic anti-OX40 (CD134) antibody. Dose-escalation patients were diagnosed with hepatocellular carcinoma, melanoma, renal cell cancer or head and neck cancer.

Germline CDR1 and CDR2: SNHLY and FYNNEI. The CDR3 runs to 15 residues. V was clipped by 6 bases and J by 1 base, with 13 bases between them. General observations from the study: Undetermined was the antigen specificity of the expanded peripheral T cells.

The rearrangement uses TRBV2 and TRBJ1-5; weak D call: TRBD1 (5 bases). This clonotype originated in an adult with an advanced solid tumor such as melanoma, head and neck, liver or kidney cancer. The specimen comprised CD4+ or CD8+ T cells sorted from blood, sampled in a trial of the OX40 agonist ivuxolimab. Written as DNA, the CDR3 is TGTGCCAGCAGGGCCGAGACAGTAAGCAATCAGCCCCAGCATTTT. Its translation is CASRAETVSNQPQHF.